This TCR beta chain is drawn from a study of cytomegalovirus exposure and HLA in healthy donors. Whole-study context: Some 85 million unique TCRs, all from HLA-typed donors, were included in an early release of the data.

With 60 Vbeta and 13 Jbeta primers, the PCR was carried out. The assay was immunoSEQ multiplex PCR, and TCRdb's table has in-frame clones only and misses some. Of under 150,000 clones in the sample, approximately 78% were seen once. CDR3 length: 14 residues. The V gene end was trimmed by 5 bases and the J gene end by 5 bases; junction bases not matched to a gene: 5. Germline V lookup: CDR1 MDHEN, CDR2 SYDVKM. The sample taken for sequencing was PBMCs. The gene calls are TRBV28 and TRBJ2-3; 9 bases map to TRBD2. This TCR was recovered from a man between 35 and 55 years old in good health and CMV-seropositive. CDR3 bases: TGTGCCAGCAGTCTAGCGGGACTCTTAGATACGCAGTATTTT. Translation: CASSLAGLLDTQYF.